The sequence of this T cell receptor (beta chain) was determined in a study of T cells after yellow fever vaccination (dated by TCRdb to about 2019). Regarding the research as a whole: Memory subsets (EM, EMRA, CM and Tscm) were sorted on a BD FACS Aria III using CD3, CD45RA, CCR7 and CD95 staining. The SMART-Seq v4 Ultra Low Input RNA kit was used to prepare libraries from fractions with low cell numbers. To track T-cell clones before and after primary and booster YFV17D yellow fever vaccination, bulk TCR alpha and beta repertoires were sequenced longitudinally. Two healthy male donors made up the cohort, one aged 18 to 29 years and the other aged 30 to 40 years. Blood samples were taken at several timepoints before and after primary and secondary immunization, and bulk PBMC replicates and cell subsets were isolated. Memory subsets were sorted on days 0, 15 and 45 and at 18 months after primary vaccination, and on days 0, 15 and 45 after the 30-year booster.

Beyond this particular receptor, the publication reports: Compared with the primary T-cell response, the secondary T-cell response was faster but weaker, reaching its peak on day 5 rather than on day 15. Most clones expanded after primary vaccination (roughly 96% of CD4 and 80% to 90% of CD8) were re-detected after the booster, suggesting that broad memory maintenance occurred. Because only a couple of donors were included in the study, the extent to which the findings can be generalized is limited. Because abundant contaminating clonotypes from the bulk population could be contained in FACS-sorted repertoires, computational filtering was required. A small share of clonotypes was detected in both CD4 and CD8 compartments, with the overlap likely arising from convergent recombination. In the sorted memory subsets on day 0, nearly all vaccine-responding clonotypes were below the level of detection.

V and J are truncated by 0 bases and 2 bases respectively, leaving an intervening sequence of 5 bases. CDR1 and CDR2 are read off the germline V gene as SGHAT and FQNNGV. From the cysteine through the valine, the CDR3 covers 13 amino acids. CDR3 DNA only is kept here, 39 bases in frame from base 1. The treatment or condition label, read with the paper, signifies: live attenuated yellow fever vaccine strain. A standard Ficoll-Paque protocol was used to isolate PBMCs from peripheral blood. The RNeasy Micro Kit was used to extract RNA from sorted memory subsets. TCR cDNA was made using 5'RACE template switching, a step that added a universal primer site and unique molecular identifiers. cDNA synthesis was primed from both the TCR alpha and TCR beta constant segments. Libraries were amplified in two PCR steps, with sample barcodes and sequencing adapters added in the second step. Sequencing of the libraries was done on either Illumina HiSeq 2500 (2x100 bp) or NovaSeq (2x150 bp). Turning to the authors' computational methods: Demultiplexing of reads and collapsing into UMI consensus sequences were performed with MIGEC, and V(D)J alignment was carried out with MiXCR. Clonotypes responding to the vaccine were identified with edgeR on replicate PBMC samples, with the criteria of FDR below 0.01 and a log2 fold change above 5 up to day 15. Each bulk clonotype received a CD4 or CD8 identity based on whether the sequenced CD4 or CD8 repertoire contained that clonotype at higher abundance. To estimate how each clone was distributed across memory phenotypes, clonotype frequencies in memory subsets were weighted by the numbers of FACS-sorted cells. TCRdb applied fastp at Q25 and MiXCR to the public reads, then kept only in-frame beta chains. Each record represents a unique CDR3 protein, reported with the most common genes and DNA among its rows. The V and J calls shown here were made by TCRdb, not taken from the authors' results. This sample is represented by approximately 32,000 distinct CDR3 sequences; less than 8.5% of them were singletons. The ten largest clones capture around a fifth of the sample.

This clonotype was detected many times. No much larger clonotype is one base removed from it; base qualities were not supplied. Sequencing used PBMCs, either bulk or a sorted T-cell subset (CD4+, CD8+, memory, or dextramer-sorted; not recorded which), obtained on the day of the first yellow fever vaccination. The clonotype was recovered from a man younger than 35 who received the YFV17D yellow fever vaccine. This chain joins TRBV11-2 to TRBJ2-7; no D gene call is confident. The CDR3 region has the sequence CASSLDPAYEQYV. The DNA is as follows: TGTGCCAGCAGCTTAGATCCCGCCTACGAGCAGTACGTC.